This T cell receptor (delta chain) was obtained from a study of gamma-delta T cells after stem cell transplantation. This clone was counted a single time. A far larger clone is off by one base, so a read error is likely. The CDR3 length is 18 residues. The V end lost 0 bases, the J end lost 0 bases, and 19 bases lay between the germline ends. Germline V CDR1 and CDR2: GEAIGNYY, EKD. TCRdb re-called the RT-PCR reads with CATT. The profile covers 2,900 or so delta-chain clones, with about 23% appearing a single time and about 30% taken by the ten largest. This chain connects TRDV2 to TRDJ1, with D perhaps matching TRDD3 (5 bases). This receptor was taken from a human donor. It is not recorded whose cells these are; they may come from a transplant donor. The specimen sequenced was gamma-delta T cells. The CDR3 DNA reads as TGTGCCTGTGACACCGTGGTAAAGACTGAGGGGAACACCGATAAACTCATCTTT. Translated: CACDTVVKTEGNTDKLIF.